One sample yielded the 3 T cell receptor beta chains listed below, sequenced in a study of early T cells in non-severe SARS-CoV-2 infection. TCRdb analysed the 5' RACE reads with MiXCR anew, one entry per CDR3 protein. The repertoire holds more than 85,000 distinct CDR3 sequences, over 9.5% seen once, with approximately 3.5% in the top ten. Here the sequenced sample was whole blood, taken at baseline. The origin of the receptors is an adult who was a healthcare worker with PCR-confirmed SARS-CoV-2 infection or an uninfected control (not recorded which).

The rearrangement links TRBV30 to TRBJ1-2; tentatively, D is TRBD1 (6 bases). The CDR3 totals 15 residues. With 4 bases removed from V and 2 bases from J, the gap between germline ends came to 17 bases. Germline V lookup: CDR1 GTSNPN, CDR2 SVGIG (reference sequence). The CDR3 DNA follows: TGTGCCTGGATCTGGACAGCCTCCGGCAACTATGGCTACACCTTC. Its protein is CAWIWTASGNYGYTF.

There are many counts of this clonotype. The rearrangement links TRBV28 to TRBJ1-5; D possibly corresponds to TRBD1 (6 bases). V was shortened by 6 bases and J by 4 bases, with 13 bases between the two germline ends. Germline V gives CDR1 MDHEN, CDR2 SYDVKM. The CDR3 consists of 14 residues. This CDR3 is CASRRQGQNQPQHF. The CDR3 coding sequence is TGTGCCAGCAGGCGGCAGGGACAAAATCAGCCCCAGCATTTT.

The gene calls are TRBV29-1 and TRBJ2-7; D might be TRBD2 (6 bases). Germline V gene data show CDR1 as SQVTM and CDR2 as ANQGSEA. V dropped 4 bases and J dropped 7 bases, with 14 bases sitting between them. The CDR3 has 12 amino acids. The CDR3 region is CSVVRGTREQYF. The CDR3 DNA follows: TGCAGCGTTGTGCGGGGCACGAGGGAGCAGTACTTC.